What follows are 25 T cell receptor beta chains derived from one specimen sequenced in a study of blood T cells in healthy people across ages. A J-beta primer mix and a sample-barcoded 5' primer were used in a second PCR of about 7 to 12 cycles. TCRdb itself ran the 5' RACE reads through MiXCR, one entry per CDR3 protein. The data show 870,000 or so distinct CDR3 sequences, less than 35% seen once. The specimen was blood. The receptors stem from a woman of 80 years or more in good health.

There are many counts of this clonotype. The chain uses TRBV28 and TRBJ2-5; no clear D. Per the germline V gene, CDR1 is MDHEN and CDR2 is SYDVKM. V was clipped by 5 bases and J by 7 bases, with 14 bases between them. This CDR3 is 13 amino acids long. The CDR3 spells CASSRIRKGTQYF. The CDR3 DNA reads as TGTGCCAGCAGTCGAATTAGAAAGGGGACCCAGTACTTC.

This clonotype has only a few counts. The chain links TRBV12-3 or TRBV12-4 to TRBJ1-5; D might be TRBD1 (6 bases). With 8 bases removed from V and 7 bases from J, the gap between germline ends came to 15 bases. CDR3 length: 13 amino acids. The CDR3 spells CASRGGAQQPQHF. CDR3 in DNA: TGTGCCAGCCGAGGGGGGGCACAGCAGCCCCAGCATTTT.

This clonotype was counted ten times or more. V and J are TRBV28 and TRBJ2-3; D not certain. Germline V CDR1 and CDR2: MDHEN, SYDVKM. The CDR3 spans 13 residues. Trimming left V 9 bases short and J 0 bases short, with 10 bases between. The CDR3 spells CASMTSSTDTQYF. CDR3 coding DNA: TGTGCCAGTATGACTTCTAGCACAGATACGCAGTATTTT. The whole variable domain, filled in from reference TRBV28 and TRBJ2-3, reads DVKVTQSSRYLVKRTGEKVFLECVQDMDHENMFWYRQDPGLGLRLIYFSYDVKMKEKGDIPEGYSVSREKKERFSLILESASTNQTSMYLCASMTSSTDTQYFGPGTRLTVL.

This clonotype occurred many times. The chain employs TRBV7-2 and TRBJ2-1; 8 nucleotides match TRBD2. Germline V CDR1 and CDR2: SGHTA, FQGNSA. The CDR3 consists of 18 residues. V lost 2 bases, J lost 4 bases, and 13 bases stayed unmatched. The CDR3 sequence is CASSLILRGASFYNEQFF. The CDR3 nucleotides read TGTGCCAGCAGCTTAATACTGCGGGGGGCATCTTTTTACAATGAGCAGTTCTTC.

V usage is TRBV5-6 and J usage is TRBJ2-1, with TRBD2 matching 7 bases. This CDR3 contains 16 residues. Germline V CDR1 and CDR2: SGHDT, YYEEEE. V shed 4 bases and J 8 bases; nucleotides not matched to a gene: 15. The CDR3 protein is CASSRWKFPGGYEQFF. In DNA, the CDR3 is TGTGCCAGCAGCCGGTGGAAGTTTCCGGGGGGATATGAGCAGTTCTTC. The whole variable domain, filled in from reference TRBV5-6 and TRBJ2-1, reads DAGVTQSPTHLIKTRGQQVTLRCSPKSGHDTVSWYQQALGQGPQFIFQYYEEEERQRGNFPDRFSGHQFPNYSSELNVNALLLGDSALYLCASSRWKFPGGYEQFFGPGTRLTVL.

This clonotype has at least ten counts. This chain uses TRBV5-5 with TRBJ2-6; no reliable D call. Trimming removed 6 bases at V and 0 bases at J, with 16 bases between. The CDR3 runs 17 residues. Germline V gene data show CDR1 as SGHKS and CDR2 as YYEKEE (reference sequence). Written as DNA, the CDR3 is TGTGCCAGCAACGAGGCGACAATTAGCTCTGGGGCCAACGTCCTGACTTTC. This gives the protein CASNEATISSGANVLTF.

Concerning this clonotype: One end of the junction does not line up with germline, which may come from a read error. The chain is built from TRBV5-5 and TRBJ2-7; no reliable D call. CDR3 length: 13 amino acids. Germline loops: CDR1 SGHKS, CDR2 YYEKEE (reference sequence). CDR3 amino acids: CANSLPGSYEQYF. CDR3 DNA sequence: TGTGCCAACAGCTTGCCCGGATCCTACGAGCAGTACTTC.

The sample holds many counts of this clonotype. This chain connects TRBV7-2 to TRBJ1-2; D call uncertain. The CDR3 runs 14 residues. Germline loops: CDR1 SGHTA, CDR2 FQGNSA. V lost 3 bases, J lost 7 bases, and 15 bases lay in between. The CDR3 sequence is CASSFSNLLGGYTF. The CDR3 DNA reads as TGTGCCAGCAGCTTCAGCAACCTCCTTGGTGGCTACACCTTC.

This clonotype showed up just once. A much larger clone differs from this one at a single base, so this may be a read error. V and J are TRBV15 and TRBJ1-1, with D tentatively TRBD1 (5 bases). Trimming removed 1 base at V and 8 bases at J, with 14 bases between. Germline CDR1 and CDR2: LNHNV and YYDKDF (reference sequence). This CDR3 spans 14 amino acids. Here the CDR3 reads CATSRAWDGDEAFF. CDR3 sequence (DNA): TGTGCCACCAGCAGAGCCTGGGACGGTGACGAAGCTTTCTTT.

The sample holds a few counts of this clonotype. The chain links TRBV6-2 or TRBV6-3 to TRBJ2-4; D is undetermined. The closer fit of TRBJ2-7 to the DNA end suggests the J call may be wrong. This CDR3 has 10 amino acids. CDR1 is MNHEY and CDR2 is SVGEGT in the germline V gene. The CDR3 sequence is CASRDYEQYF. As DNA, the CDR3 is TGTGCCAGCAGGGACTACGAGCAGTACTTC.

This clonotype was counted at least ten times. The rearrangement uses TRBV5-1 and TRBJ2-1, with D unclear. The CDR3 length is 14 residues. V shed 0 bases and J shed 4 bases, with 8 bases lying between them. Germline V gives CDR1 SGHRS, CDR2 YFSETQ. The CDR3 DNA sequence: TGCGCCAGCAGCTTGGACGACCTATACAATGAGCAGTTCTTC. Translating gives CASSLDDLYNEQFF.

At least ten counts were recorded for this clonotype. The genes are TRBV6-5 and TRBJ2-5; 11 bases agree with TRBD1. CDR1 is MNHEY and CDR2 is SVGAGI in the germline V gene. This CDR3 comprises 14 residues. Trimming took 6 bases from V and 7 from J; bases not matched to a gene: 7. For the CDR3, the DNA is TGTGCCAGCAGAAAGGACAGGGGGCTGGGGACCCAGTACTTC. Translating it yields CASRKDRGLGTQYF.

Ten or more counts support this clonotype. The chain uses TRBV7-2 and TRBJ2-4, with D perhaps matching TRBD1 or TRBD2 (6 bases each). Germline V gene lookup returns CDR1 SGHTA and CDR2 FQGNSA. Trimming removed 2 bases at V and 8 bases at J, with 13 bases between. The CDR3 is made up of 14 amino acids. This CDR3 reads CASSLTAGEDIQYF. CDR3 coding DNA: TGTGCCAGCAGCTTAACGGCAGGGGAGGACATTCAGTACTTC.

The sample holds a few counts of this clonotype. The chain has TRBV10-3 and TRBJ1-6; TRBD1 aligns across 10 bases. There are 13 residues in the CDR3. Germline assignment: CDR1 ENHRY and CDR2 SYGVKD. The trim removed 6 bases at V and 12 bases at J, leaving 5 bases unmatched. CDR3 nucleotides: TGTGCCATCAGATTGGACAGGGGGGAACCCCTCCACTTT. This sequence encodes CAIRLDRGEPLHF.

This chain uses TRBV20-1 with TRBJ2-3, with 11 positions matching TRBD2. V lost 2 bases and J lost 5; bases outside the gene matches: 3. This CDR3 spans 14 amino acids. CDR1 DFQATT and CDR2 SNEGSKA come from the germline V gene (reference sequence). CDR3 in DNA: TGCAGTGCTAGAATGACTAGCGGGGAAGATACGCAGTATTTT. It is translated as CSARMTSGEDTQYF.

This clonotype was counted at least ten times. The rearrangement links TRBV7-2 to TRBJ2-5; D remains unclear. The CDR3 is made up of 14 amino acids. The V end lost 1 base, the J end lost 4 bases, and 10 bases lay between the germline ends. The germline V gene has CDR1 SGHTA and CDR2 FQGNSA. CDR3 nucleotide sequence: TGTGCCAGCAGCTTAGGTTCGGTGCGAGAGACCCAGTACTTC. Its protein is CASSLGSVRETQYF. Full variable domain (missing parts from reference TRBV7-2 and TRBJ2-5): GAGVSQSPSNKVTEKGKDVELRCDPISGHTALYWYRQSLGQGLEFLIYFQGNSAPDKSGLPSDRFSAERTGGSVSTLTIQRTQQEDSAVYLCASSLGSVRETQYFGPGTRLLVL.

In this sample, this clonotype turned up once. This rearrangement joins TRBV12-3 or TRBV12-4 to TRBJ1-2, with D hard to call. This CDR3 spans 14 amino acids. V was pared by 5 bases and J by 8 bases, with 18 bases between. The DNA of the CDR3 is TGTGCCAGCAGTCTCACCCTCCAGACAAGAGGCTACACCTTC. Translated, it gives CASSLTLQTRGYTF.

CDR3 nucleotide sequence: TGCGCCAGCAGCTTGGCGGGGGGCGAGGCTGGCTACACCTTC. This gives the protein CASSLAGGEAGYTF. The chain combines TRBV5-1 with TRBJ1-2; weak D call: TRBD1 (6 bases). This CDR3 comprises 14 residues. V was trimmed by 0 bases and J by 7 bases, leaving 13 bases between them. CDR1 SGHRS and CDR2 YFSETQ come from the germline V gene.

CDR3 bases: TGTGCCAGCAGCCCGGGACAGGAAGAGACCCAGTTCTTC. This translates into CASSPGQEETQFF. The gene calls are TRBV5-6 and TRBJ2-1; 8 bases fit TRBD1. The CDR3 loop spans 13 amino acids. With 4 bases clipped from V and 13 bases from J, the junction kept 10 bases outside the gene matches. In germline, CDR1 is SGHDT, CDR2 YYEEEE.

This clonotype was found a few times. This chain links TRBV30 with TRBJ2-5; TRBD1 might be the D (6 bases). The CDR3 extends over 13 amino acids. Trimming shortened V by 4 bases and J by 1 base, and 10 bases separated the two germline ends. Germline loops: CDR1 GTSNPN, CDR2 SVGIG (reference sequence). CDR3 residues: CAWTRDIQETQYF. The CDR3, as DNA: TGTGCCTGGACTCGGGACATCCAAGAGACCCAGTACTTC.

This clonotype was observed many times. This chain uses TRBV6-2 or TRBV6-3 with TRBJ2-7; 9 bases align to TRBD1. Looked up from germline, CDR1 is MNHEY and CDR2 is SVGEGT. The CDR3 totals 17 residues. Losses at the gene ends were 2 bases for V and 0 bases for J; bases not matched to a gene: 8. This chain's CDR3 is CASSYPMDRGSSYEQYF. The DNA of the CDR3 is TGTGCCAGCAGTTACCCGATGGACAGGGGAAGCTCCTACGAGCAGTACTTC.

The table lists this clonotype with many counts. For the CDR3, the DNA is TGCGCCAGCAGCTGGGTTGGTGGGGATAATATCATTCAGTACTTC. Residues: CASSWVGGDNIIQYF. The rearrangement links TRBV5-1 to TRBJ2-4; D ambiguous. The CDR3 runs to 15 residues. V was cut by 3 bases and J by 9 bases, with 19 bases left in between. Germline V CDR1 and CDR2: SGHRS, YFSETQ.

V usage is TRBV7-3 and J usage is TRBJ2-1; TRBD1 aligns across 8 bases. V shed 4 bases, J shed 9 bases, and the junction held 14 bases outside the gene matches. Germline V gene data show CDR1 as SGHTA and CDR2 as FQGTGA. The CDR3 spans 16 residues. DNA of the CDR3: TGTGCCAGCAGCTCAGACTTGGACAGGGCGTTTGCTGAGCAGTTCTTC. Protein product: CASSSDLDRAFAEQFF.

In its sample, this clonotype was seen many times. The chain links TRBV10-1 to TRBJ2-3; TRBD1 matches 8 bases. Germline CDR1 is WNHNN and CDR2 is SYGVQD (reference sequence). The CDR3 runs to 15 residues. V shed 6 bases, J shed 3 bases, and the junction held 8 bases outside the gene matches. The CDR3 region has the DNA TGCGCCAGCAGCCTGGACAGGGTAGTAACAGATACGCAGTATTTT. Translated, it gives CASSLDRVVTDTQYF.

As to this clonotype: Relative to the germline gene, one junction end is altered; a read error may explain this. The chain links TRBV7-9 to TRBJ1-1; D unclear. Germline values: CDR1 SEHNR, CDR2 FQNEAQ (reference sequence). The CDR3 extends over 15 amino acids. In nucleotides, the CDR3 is TGTTCCAGCAGCTTATCGATGGCAGCGGGGACTGAAGCTTTCTTT. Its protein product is CSSSLSMAAGTEAFF.